This T cell receptor (beta chain) is drawn from a study of identical twins. With template switching, a universal primer site was added, and the cDNA carried unique molecular identifiers. TCRdb reprocessed the 5' RACE reads with MiXCR, giving one entry per CDR3 protein. In the table there are some 570,000 distinct CDR3 sequences, approximately 20% of which are singletons. General observations from the study: Findings came from cross-sectional statistics, without long-term follow-up of donors.

Trimming removed 7 bases at V and 1 base at J, with 9 bases between. This CDR3 has 12 amino acids. From germline, CDR1 is DFQATT and CDR2 SNEGSKA (reference sequence). A few counts support this clonotype. The antigen is not known. This same sample was also part of a study on yellow fever vaccine responses in identical twins.

This receptor was obtained from a woman aged 18-29 years in good health. The chain links TRBV20-1 to TRBJ2-3; no clear D gene. The material sequenced was CD4+ T cells sorted from blood. Here the CDR3 DNA reads TGCAGTGGCCTGGACCGCACAGATACGCAGTATTTT. This gives the protein CSGLDRTDTQYF.